The next 24 T cell receptor beta chains were all read from a single sample in a study of T cell responses to AZD1222 COVID-19 vaccine. Clones were sequenced by immunoSEQ multiplex PCR, and TCRdb holds only the in-frame ones, with some missing. This sample has some 120,000 clones; about 90% occur once, and the top ten carry 7.6%. The material was peripheral blood, obtained on day 0 of AZD1222 vaccination. The receptors were gathered from an adult in good health.

The CDR3 spells CASSYSKLGLNRTDTQYF. CDR3 DNA sequence: TGTGCCAGCAGTTACTCGAAGCTAGGCCTTAATCGCACAGATACGCAGTATTTT. V usage is TRBV6-2 or TRBV6-3 and J usage is TRBJ2-3; D not resolved. The CDR3 is 18 amino acids. CDR1 is MNHEY, CDR2 SVGEGT, per germline. V shed 0 bases and J shed 1 base, with 17 bases lying between them.

The chain has TRBV6-2 or TRBV6-3 and TRBJ2-3; 12 positions match TRBD2. The germline CDR1 and CDR2 sequences are MNHEY and SVGEGT. The CDR3 has 17 amino acids. J was trimmed by 3 bases and V by 0 bases; bases with no gene match: 4. The CDR3 coding sequence is TGTGCCAGCAGTTACTCTCTAGCGGGAGGGATAACAGATACGCAGTATTTT. Translated, it gives CASSYSLAGGITDTQYF.

V and J are TRBV3-1 (or the pseudogene TRBV3-2) and TRBJ1-5, with D possibly TRBD1 on 5 matching bases. The CDR3 loop spans 14 amino acids. With 6 bases removed from V and 1 base from J, the gap between germline ends came to 10 bases. Germline lookup yields CDR1 LGHDT and CDR2 YNNKEL (reference sequence). CDR3 coding DNA: TGTGCCAGCAGGCCCGGGGGAAGCAATCAGCCCCAGCATTTT. This sequence encodes CASRPGGSNQPQHF.

The gene calls are TRBV30 and TRBJ1-1; D uncertain. The CDR3 spans 12 residues. Germline V gene sequence: CDR1 GTSNPN, CDR2 SVGIG (reference sequence). V was trimmed by 5 bases and J by 5 bases, leaving 12 bases between them. CDR3 sequence (DNA): TGTGCCTGGTTGGGCGGGAGAACTGAAGCTTTCTTT. Translation gives CAWLGGRTEAFF. Based on the CDR3 plus reference TRBV30 and TRBJ1-1, the full variable domain is SQTIHQWPATLVQPVGSPLSLECTVEGTSNPNLYWYRQAAGRGLQLLFYSVGIGQISSEVPQNLSASRPQDRQFILSSKKLLLSDSGFYLCAWLGGRTEAFFGQGTRLTVV.

This rearrangement joins TRBV19 to TRBJ2-3, with 10 bases aligning to TRBD2. The CDR3 totals 13 residues. V lost 8 bases to trimming and J lost 1 base; unmatched junction nucleotides: 0. CDR1 is LNHDA, CDR2 SQIVND, per germline (reference sequence). DNA of the CDR3: TGTGCCAGTGGACTAGCGGGCACAGATACGCAGTATTTT. Its protein product is CASGLAGTDTQYF.

This sequence joins TRBV19 and TRBJ1-2; D not resolved. With 6 bases removed from V and 4 bases from J, the gap between germline ends came to 6 bases. Germline lookup yields CDR1 LNHDA and CDR2 SQIVND (reference sequence). CDR3 length: 11 amino acids. As DNA, the CDR3 is TGTGCCAGTAGGGCGGGCTATGGCTACACCTTC. This translates into CASRAGYGYTF.

J is TRBJ2-5 and V is TRBV10-3; maybe TRBD1 (5 bases). Trimming left V 6 bases short and J 1 base short, with 12 bases between. The CDR3 sequence is 14 residues long. The germline CDR1 and CDR2 sequences are ENHRY and SYGVKD. The CDR3 region is CAIRIDSLQETQYF. The CDR3 coding sequence is TGTGCCATCAGGATAGACAGTCTCCAAGAGACCCAGTACTTC.

This chain joins TRBV11-2 and TRBJ2-7; maybe TRBD2 (5 bases). Germline loops: CDR1 SGHAT, CDR2 FQNNGV. This CDR3 has 13 residues. Trimming cost V 5 bases and J 3 bases, with 11 bases left between them. CDR3 coding DNA: TGTGCCAGCAGCCCCGGACTGCGCTACGAGCAGTACTTC. This translates into CASSPGLRYEQYF.

The genes are TRBV5-1 and TRBJ1-1; D uncertain. CDR1 SGHRS and CDR2 YFSETQ come from the germline V gene. V was shortened by 0 bases and J by 0 bases, with 9 bases between the two germline ends. This CDR3 region has 15 residues. CDR3 protein: CASSLVGSLNTEAFF. Here the CDR3 DNA reads TGCGCCAGCAGCTTGGTTGGCAGTCTGAACACTGAAGCTTTCTTT.

The rearrangement uses TRBV10-3 and TRBJ1-1; 10 nucleotides match TRBD1. Germline V gene lookup returns CDR1 ENHRY and CDR2 SYGVKD. The CDR3 runs 17 residues. V lost 6 bases and J lost 0; bases outside the gene matches: 10. As DNA, the CDR3 is TGTGCCATCAGCACAGGACAGGGGGGAAGCATGAACACTGAAGCTTTCTTT. This translates into CAISTGQGGSMNTEAFF.

This clone was observed a single time. The genes are TRBV3-1 (or the pseudogene TRBV3-2) and TRBJ1-2; no clear D gene. Germline V gives CDR1 LGHDT, CDR2 YNNKEL (reference sequence). The CDR3 sequence is 12 residues long. Trimming took off 0 bases at V and 8 bases at J, with 7 bases between the two ends. The CDR3 sequence: CASSQDYRGYTF. CDR3 nucleotides: TGTGCCAGCAGCCAAGATTATCGAGGCTACACCTTC.

The CDR3 DNA reads as TGCGCCAGCACCTCGGGACAGGCAGTGAACACCGGGGAGCTGTTTTTT. It specifies CASTSGQAVNTGELFF. The rearrangement links TRBV10-1 to TRBJ2-2; 8 bases align to TRBD1. This CDR3 is 16 amino acids long. CDR1 is WNHNN, CDR2 SYGVQD, per germline (reference sequence). V was clipped by 7 bases and J by 1 base; unmatched bases: 8.

This chain joins TRBV14 and TRBJ2-3; 15 nucleotides align to TRBD2. V lost 4 bases and J lost 4; bases outside the gene matches: 6. CDR3 length: 17 residues. Germline CDR1 reads SGHDN; CDR2 reads FVKESK. CDR3 sequence reads: CASSPRGLAGGSDTQYF. The CDR3 DNA is TGTGCCAGCAGCCCGCGCGGACTAGCGGGAGGGTCAGATACGCAGTATTTT. Using reference TRBV14 and TRBJ2-3 for the parts outside the CDR3, the full variable domain is EAGVTQFPSHSVIEKGQTVTLRCDPISGHDNLYWYRRVMGKEIKFLLHFVKESKQDESGMPNNRFLAERTGGTYSTLKVQPAELEDSGVYFCASSPRGLAGGSDTQYFGPGTRLTVL.

The chain links TRBV9 to TRBJ2-3; the D call may be TRBD1 or TRBD2 (5 bases each). Looked up from germline, CDR1 is SGDLS and CDR2 is YYNGEE. The length of the CDR3 is 14 residues. The V and J ends lost 4 bases and 2 bases respectively, with 11 bases between them. CDR3 amino acids: CASSPRDDTDTQYF. The CDR3 bases are TGTGCCAGCAGCCCGAGGGACGACACAGATACGCAGTATTTT.

This chain links TRBV6-6 with TRBJ1-6; a weak D match, TRBD1 (6 bases). V was shortened by 4 bases and J by 9 bases, with 19 bases between the two germline ends. There are 16 residues in the CDR3. Germline V gives CDR1 MNHNY, CDR2 SVGAGI (reference sequence). For the CDR3, the DNA is TGTGCCAGCAGTTCTACCAGAGGACAGAGAACTTCACCCCTCCACTTT. The encoded protein is CASSSTRGQRTSPLHF.

This rearrangement joins TRBV10-3 to TRBJ2-7, with 11 bases fitting TRBD2. Germline loops: CDR1 ENHRY, CDR2 SYGVKD. Germline trimming cut 6 bases from V and 5 bases from J; bases unmatched to any gene: 6. There are 14 residues in the CDR3. CDR3 nucleotide sequence: TGTGCCATCAGAGAGCTAGCGGGGGGTGACGAGCAGTACTTC. Its protein product is CAIRELAGGDEQYF.

The chain carries TRBV11-2 and TRBJ2-1; a possible D gene is TRBD2 (6 bases). The CDR3 covers 13 residues. V was pared by 5 bases and J by 5 bases, with 10 bases between. Germline CDR1 reads SGHAT; CDR2 reads FQNNGV. CDR3 sequence (DNA): TGTGCCAGCAGCCCGACTAGAAACAATGAGCAGTTCTTC. This encodes CASSPTRNNEQFF.

J is TRBJ2-7 and V is TRBV5-5; 7 bases align to TRBD1. J gave up 5 bases and V 3 bases, and 11 bases lay outside the gene matches. The CDR3 has 15 residues. From germline, CDR1 is SGHKS and CDR2 YYEKEE (reference sequence). The CDR3, as DNA: TGTGCCAGCAGCTCGTCGACAGGGAGAATAGACGAGCAGTACTTC. This sequence encodes CASSSSTGRIDEQYF.

The rearrangement uses TRBV6-5 and TRBJ2-3; 10 bases are a match to TRBD1. Germline V gene data show CDR1 as MNHEY and CDR2 as SVGAGI. The CDR3 has 15 residues. Trimming removed 2 bases from V and 6 bases from J; junction bases left unmatched: 5. The CDR3 nucleotides read TGTGCCAGCAGTTACAAGGGACAGGGGCTTGATACGCAGTATTTT. It yields the protein CASSYKGQGLDTQYF.

This chain links TRBV6-5 with TRBJ1-5; D call uncertain. The CDR3 has 14 residues. Germline-derived CDR1 and CDR2 are MNHEY and SVGAGI. The V and J ends lost 7 bases and 4 bases respectively, with 14 bases between them. The CDR3 loop is CASTPRGQNQPQHF. The DNA for the CDR3 is TGTGCCAGCACCCCTAGAGGCCAGAATCAGCCCCAGCATTTT.

The V call is TRBV27, the J call TRBJ2-5; D not certain. Trimming shortened V by 2 bases and J by 8 bases, and 12 bases separated the two germline ends. Germline V gene lookup returns CDR1 MNHEY and CDR2 SMNVEV (reference sequence). The CDR3 has 13 amino acids. The CDR3 nucleotides are TGTGCCAGCAGTTTAAGGGAAACGCGAACCCAGTACTTC. This translates into CASSLRETRTQYF.

This rearrangement joins TRBV27 to TRBJ1-1; D is possibly TRBD1 (6 bases). The CDR3 has 15 residues. V lost 7 bases, J lost 5 bases, and 20 bases lay in between. From germline, CDR1 is MNHEY and CDR2 SMNVEV (reference sequence). DNA for the CDR3: TGTGCCAGCACCAAATCGCCAGGGGAAGGGACTGAAGCTTTCTTT. This encodes CASTKSPGEGTEAFF.

J is TRBJ2-7 and V is TRBV30; D is possibly TRBD1 (7 bases). Germline-derived CDR1 and CDR2 are GTSNPN and SVGIG (reference sequence). The CDR3 has 14 residues. Trimming took off 2 bases at V and 5 bases at J, with 16 bases between the two ends. The CDR3 sequence: CAWSIGFRGDEQYF. The DNA of the CDR3 is TGTGCCTGGAGTATCGGGTTCAGGGGGGACGAGCAGTACTTC.

The chain links TRBV11-2 to TRBJ2-2, with D unclear. CDR3 length equals 13 residues. Looked up from germline, CDR1 is SGHAT and CDR2 is FQNNGV. V lost 2 bases, J lost 5 bases, and 6 bases lay in between. The CDR3 here is CASSLLRTGELFF. CDR3 nucleotides: TGTGCCAGCAGCTTACTGCGGACCGGGGAGCTGTTTTTT. Drawing the rest from reference TRBV11-2 and TRBJ2-2, the complete variable domain is EAGVAQSPRYKIIEKRQSVAFWCNPISGHATLYWYQQILGQGPKLLIQFQNNGVVDDSQLPKDRFSAERLKGVDSTLKIQPAKLEDSAVYLCASSLLRTGELFFGEGSRLTVL.